This section outlines one TCR beta chain sequence together with its context. The data stem from a study of blood T cell repertoires in COVID-19. Whole-study context: T cells, B-cell-depleted T cells, or PBMCs provided the cDNA or gDNA that served as material.

Assay used: immunoSEQ multiplex PCR; TCRdb lists only in-frame clones, some missing. The profile shows roughly 100,000 clones, 80% to 95% of them singletons. The trim removed 8 bases at V and 6 bases at J, leaving 13 bases unmatched. CDR1 is MNHEY and CDR2 is SMNVEV in the germline V gene (reference sequence). The CDR3 loop spans 15 amino acids. V gene TRBV27 combines with J gene TRBJ2-1; 7 nucleotides match TRBD1. The TCR sequence derives from a woman aged 50 to 60 with COVID-19, enrolled during active disease. Source material: peripheral blood. The CDR3 sequence is CASGLTGVFLNEQFF. The CDR3 coding sequence is TGTGCCAGCGGACTTACAGGGGTTTTCCTCAATGAGCAGTTCTTC.